The 4 T cell receptor beta chains listed next were all sequenced from one sample in a study of shared clonotypes between healthy human individuals. Assay used: immunoSEQ multiplex PCR; TCRdb lists only in-frame clones, some missing. The data show 600,000 to 750,000 clones, with about three quarters seen just once and 1.5% to 2% held by the top ten. The sample was memory CD4+ T cells sorted from blood. As for subset: CD45RA-negative fraction. The receptors stem from a woman aged 25 to 39 in good health.

The rearrangement joins TRBV12-5 to TRBJ1-1, with D perhaps matching TRBD1 (5 bases). Germline V CDR1 and CDR2: LGHNT, FRNRAP. CDR3 length: 15 amino acids. The ends were cut back, 0 bases at V and 3 bases at J, with 11 bases in the middle. CDR3 nucleotide sequence: TGTGCTAGTGGTTTGGTACTCGGCAGGGACACTGAAGCTTTCTTT. Translating it yields CASGLVLGRDTEAFF.

V and J are TRBV6-5 and TRBJ2-5; D uncertain. CDR3 length: 11 amino acids. The germline V and J ends were trimmed by 7 bases and 2 bases, with 5 bases remaining between them. Looked up from germline, CDR1 is MNHEY and CDR2 is SVGAGI. As DNA, the CDR3 is TGTGCCAGCAAGCGTCAAGAGACCCAGTACTTC. It yields the protein CASKRQETQYF.

The CDR3 protein is CASSKTANGYTF. The CDR3 coding sequence is TGTGCCAGCAGTAAGACAGCTAATGGCTACACCTTC. The J gene is TRBJ1-2, the V gene TRBV6-1; the D gene is possibly TRBD1 (5 bases). This CDR3 has 12 residues. CDR1 and CDR2 from the germline V gene are MNHNS and SASEGT. V was shortened by 5 bases and J by 6 bases, with 10 bases between the two germline ends.

This clone was seen a single time. V and J are TRBV4-1 and TRBJ1-3; tentatively, D is TRBD1 (5 bases). CDR1 is MGHRA, CDR2 YSYEKL, per germline. The CDR3 length is 20 residues. Deletions cut 4 bases from V and 0 bases from J, with 25 bases between. The chain's CDR3 is CASSPLPSGTSLSSGNTIYF. CDR3 nucleotide sequence: TGCGCCAGCAGCCCCCTCCCCTCCGGGACTTCTCTGAGCTCTGGAAACACCATATATTTT.